This T cell receptor beta chain appears in the sequencing data of a study of blood T cell repertoires in COVID-19. Study-level background: Samples representing acute and convalescent COVID-19 were sourced from the United States, Italy and Spain. T cells, B-cell-depleted T cells, or PBMCs provided the cDNA or gDNA that served as material.

Only in-frame clones appear in the TCRdb table, and some are missing; sequencing was by immunoSEQ multiplex PCR. This table holds just over 650,000 clones, 90% found once. CDR1 and CDR2 from the germline V gene are SGHNT and YYREEE (reference sequence). V was clipped by 4 bases and J by 5 bases; unmatched bases: 10. The CDR3 spans 15 residues. The clonotype comes from a woman under 30 with acute or convalescent COVID-19. Sequenced material: peripheral blood. The J gene is TRBJ2-3, the V gene TRBV5-4; 7 positions agree with TRBD2. CDR3 loop: CASSPGLLRGDTQYF. CDR3 bases: TGTGCCAGCAGCCCGGGACTACTCCGCGGAGATACGCAGTATTTT.